These 16 T cell receptor beta chains originate from one sample sequenced in a study of cytomegalovirus exposure and HLA in healthy donors. Here immunoSEQ multiplex PCR was the method, and the copy in TCRdb shows in-frame clones only, minus some. The sample contains more than 250,000 clones, roughly 90% of which appear only once. The sequenced material came from PBMCs. All receptors come from a woman between 18 and 29 years old in good health and CMV-seronegative.

The chain carries TRBV6-1 and TRBJ2-1; D not resolved. The V gene's germline CDR1 is MNHNS and CDR2 SASEGT. CDR3 size: 11 residues. The V end was cut by 3 bases, the J end by 7 bases, with 4 bases between. CDR3 coding DNA: TGTGCCAGCAGTGACACTAATGAGCAGTTCTTC. Its protein product is CASSDTNEQFF.

The chain has TRBV6-1 and TRBJ2-5, with D possibly being TRBD1 (5 bases). Germline loops: CDR1 MNHNS, CDR2 SASEGT. The CDR3 is 14 residues long. The V gene lost 6 bases and the J gene lost 1 base, with 12 bases spanning the gap. The DNA for the CDR3 is TGTGCCAGCAGGATGTCTGGGGCCCAAGAGACCCAGTACTTC. It yields the protein CASRMSGAQETQYF.

This chain connects TRBV6-5 to TRBJ2-7; 8 bases line up with TRBD2. V lost 0 bases, J lost 7 bases, and 8 bases stayed unmatched. Germline CDR1 is MNHEY and CDR2 is SVGAGI. The CDR3 extends over 15 amino acids. CDR3 in amino acids: CASSYSGARGDEQYF. CDR3 nucleotides: TGTGCCAGCAGTTACTCGGGAGCGCGGGGGGATGAGCAGTACTTC.

The J gene is TRBJ1-1, the V gene TRBV29-1; a weak D match, TRBD1 (5 bases). The CDR3 contains 12 residues. The V end lost 6 bases, the J end lost 4 bases, and 12 bases lay between the germline ends. Germline V lookup: CDR1 SQVTM, CDR2 ANQGSEA. As DNA, the CDR3 is TGCAGCGTCGCAACAACAGGCACTGAAGCTTTCTTT. Its protein is CSVATTGTEAFF.

The rearrangement joins TRBV5-1 to TRBJ2-1, with D possibly TRBD1 on 7 matching bases. V lost 4 bases and J lost 5, with 16 bases in between. The CDR3 is made up of 15 amino acids. Per germline, CDR1 SGHRS and CDR2 YFSETQ. CDR3 in DNA: TGCGCCAGCAGCGATTCAGGGGGACTGCACAATGAGCAGTTCTTC. Amino acid sequence: CASSDSGGLHNEQFF.

The gene calls are TRBV9 and TRBJ2-1; D perhaps matches TRBD2 (6 bases). V lost 2 bases and J 4 bases, leaving 10 bases between the germline ends. Per germline, CDR1 SGDLS and CDR2 YYNGEE. This CDR3 region has 14 residues. The CDR3 is CASSVGTYYNEQFF. CDR3 DNA sequence: TGTGCCAGCAGCGTCGGGACTTATTACAATGAGCAGTTCTTC.

Only one count was recorded for this clone. This sequence joins TRBV19 and TRBJ1-2; D unresolved. Trimming took 2 bases from V and 6 from J, leaving 19 bases between them. This CDR3 is 16 amino acids long. Germline V gene lookup returns CDR1 LNHDA and CDR2 SQIVND (reference sequence). The CDR3 DNA follows: TGTGCCAGTAGTATATCGAACCCAAAACTCTCTAATGGCTACACCTTC. Protein sequence: CASSISNPKLSNGYTF.

The V call is TRBV13, the J call TRBJ1-1, with TRBD1 identical over 8 bases. The CDR3 is 14 amino acids. Trimming took 4 bases from V and 7 from J; bases not matched to a gene: 8. From germline, CDR1 is PRHDT and CDR2 FYEKMQ (reference sequence). As DNA, the CDR3 is TGTGCCAGCAGCTCCGCAGGGGGCGGTTTTGAAGCTTTCTTT. Its translation is CASSSAGGGFEAFF. Filled out from reference TRBV13 and TRBJ1-1, the complete variable domain reads AAGVIQSPRHLIKEKRETATLKCYPIPRHDTVYWYQQGPGQDPQFLISFYEKMQSDKGSIPDRFSAQQFSDYHSELNMSSLELGDSALYFCASSSAGGGFEAFFGQGTRLTVV.

V usage is TRBV13 and J usage is TRBJ2-1; 12 nucleotides agree with TRBD2. Per germline, CDR1 PRHDT and CDR2 FYEKMQ (reference sequence). V shed 1 base and J 4 bases; nucleotides not matched to a gene: 11. This CDR3 is 19 amino acids long. The CDR3 spells CASSLVHRTSGESYNEQFF. CDR3 DNA: TGTGCCAGCAGCTTAGTCCATCGGACTAGCGGGGAGTCATACAATGAGCAGTTCTTC.

CDR3 bases: TGTGCCAGCAGCGAATACTACTACGAGCAGTACTTC. It codes for CASSEYYYEQYF. The chain employs TRBV21-1 and TRBJ2-7; the table's D call of TRBD2 was not tested on the DNA. TRBV21-1 is a pseudogene segment. The CDR3 has 12 residues.

V and J are TRBV5-4 and TRBJ2-5; D unclear. In germline, CDR1 is SGHNT, CDR2 YYREEE (reference sequence). The CDR3 extends over 13 amino acids. The V gene lost 0 bases and the J gene lost 4 bases, with 7 bases spanning the gap. Here the CDR3 DNA reads TGTGCCAGCAGCTTGGAGGCAGGAGAGACCCAGTACTTC. This codes for CASSLEAGETQYF. The complete variable domain, with remaining parts taken from reference TRBV5-4 and TRBJ2-5, reads ETGVTQSPTHLIKTRGQQVTLRCSSQSGHNTVSWYQQALGQGPQFIFQYYREEENGRGNFPPRFSGLQFPNYSSELNVNALELDDSALYLCASSLEAGETQYFGPGTRLLVL.

J is TRBJ1-2 and V is TRBV4-2, with 7 bases aligning to TRBD1. J lost 2 bases, V lost 3 bases, and 9 bases had no gene match. Germline CDR1 is LGHNA and CDR2 is YNFKEQ. The CDR3 is 16 amino acids. This chain's CDR3 is CASSHLEGQQNYGYTF. The CDR3 DNA reads TGTGCCAGCAGCCACCTAGAGGGACAGCAAAACTATGGCTACACCTTC.

V usage is TRBV5-1 and J usage is TRBJ2-1; D may be TRBD1 (5 bases). Germline V gene sequence: CDR1 SGHRS, CDR2 YFSETQ. This CDR3 region has 17 residues. Trimming shortened V by 0 bases and J by 4 bases, and 17 bases separated the two germline ends. DNA for the CDR3: TGCGCCAGCAGCTTGGCCCTACAGGCAGGGTTTTACAATGAGCAGTTCTTC. Translation: CASSLALQAGFYNEQFF.

The gene calls are TRBV5-1 and TRBJ1-4; no definite D call. Germline CDR1 and CDR2: SGHRS and YFSETQ. V lost 4 bases, J lost 10 bases, and 17 bases lay in between. This CDR3 contains 14 residues. The DNA of the CDR3 is TGCGCCAGCAGCCCCGGGCCTGCGGAGGGAAAACTGTTTTTT. Protein product: CASSPGPAEGKLFF.

The V and J genes are TRBV5-1 and TRBJ2-1; D perhaps matches TRBD2 (5 bases). The CDR3 runs 11 residues. Germline CDR1 reads SGHRS; CDR2 reads YFSETQ. V gave up 4 bases and J gave up 12 bases, with 11 bases separating them. The CDR3 here is CASSADGVQFF. The CDR3 DNA reads as TGCGCCAGCAGCGCGGACGGGGTGCAGTTCTTC.

The gene calls are TRBV4-2 and TRBJ2-2, with D possibly matching TRBD2 (5 bases). Trimming took 0 bases from V and 0 from J, leaving 8 bases between them. This CDR3 is built from 16 residues. CDR1 LGHNA and CDR2 YNFKEQ come from the germline V gene. This chain's CDR3 is CASSQDLGANTGELFF. The CDR3 DNA reads TGTGCCAGCAGCCAAGACCTCGGGGCGAACACCGGGGAGCTGTTTTTT.